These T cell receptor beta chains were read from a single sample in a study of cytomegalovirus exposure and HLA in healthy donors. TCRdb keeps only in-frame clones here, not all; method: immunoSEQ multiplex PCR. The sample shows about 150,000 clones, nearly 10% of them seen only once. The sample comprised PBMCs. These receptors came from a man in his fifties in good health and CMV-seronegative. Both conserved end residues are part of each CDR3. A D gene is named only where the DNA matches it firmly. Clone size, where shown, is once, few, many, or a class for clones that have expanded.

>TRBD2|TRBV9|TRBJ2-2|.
CASSALAGENTGELFF
TGTGCCAGCAGCGCCTTAGCGGGAGAGAACACCGGGGAGCTGTTTTTT
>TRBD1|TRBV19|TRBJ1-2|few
CASSTSAYRGFYGYTF
TGTGCCAGTAGTACCTCTGCGTACAGGGGGTTCTATGGCTACACCTTC
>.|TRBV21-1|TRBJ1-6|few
CASRPTGDSPLHF
TGTGCCAGCAGGCCGACGGGGGATTCACCCCTCCACTTT
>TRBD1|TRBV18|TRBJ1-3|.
CASSPGQDSGNTIYF
TGTGCCAGCTCACCCGGACAGGACTCTGGAAACACCATATATTTT
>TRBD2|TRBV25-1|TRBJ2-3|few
CASRREIADTQYF
TGTGCCAGCAGGCGGGAGATAGCAGATACGCAGTATTTT
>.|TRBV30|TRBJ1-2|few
CAWSKGRGYGYTF
TGTGCCTGGAGTAAGGGGAGGGGCTATGGCTACACCTTC
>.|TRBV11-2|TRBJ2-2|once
CASSLSAGTGELFF
TGTGCCAGCAGCTTAAGCGCGGGGACCGGGGAGCTGTTTTTT
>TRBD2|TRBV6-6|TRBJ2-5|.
CASSFLAGGLETQYF
TGTGCCAGCAGTTTTCTAGCGGGAGGATTAGAGACCCAGTACTTC
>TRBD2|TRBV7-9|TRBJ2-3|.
CASSWRESPDTQYF
TGTGCCAGCAGCTGGCGGGAGAGCCCAGATACGCAGTATTTT
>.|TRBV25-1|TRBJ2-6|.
CASSRPSGGANVLTF
TGTGCCAGCAGTAGGCCCTCGGGAGGGGCCAACGTCCTGACTTTC
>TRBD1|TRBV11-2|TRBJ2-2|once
CASSPGQGNTGELFF
TGTGCCAGCAGCCCCGGACAGGGGAACACCGGGGAGCTGTTTTTT
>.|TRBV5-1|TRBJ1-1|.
CASSLVGQKNTEAFF
TGCGCCAGCAGCTTGGTAGGACAAAAGAACACTGAAGCTTTCTTT
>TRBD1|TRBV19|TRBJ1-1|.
CASAVDRVNTEAFF
TGTGCCAGTGCGGTTGACAGGGTGAACACTGAAGCTTTCTTT
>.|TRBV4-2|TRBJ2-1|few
CASSPSGGHYNEQFF
TGTGCCAGCAGCCCCTCGGGGGGACACTACAATGAGCAGTTCTTC
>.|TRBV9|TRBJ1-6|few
CASSVGRPGLNSPLHF
TGTGCCAGCAGCGTAGGTCGGCCAGGCCTTAATTCACCCCTCCACTTT
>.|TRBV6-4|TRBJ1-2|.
CASSLRATSPNYGYTF
TGTGCCAGTTCCCTGAGGGCAACCTCCCCCAACTATGGCTACACCTTC
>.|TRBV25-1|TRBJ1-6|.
CASSESPGGASPLHF
TGTGCCAGCAGTGAATCGCCGGGGGGGGCTTCACCCCTCCACTTT
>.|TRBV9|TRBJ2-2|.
CASSPRQTPNTGELFF
TGTGCCAGCAGCCCCAGACAGACACCGAACACCGGGGAGCTGTTTTTT
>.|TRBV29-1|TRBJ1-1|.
CSVETTGRGAFF
TGCAGCGTTGAAACAACAGGGCGTGGGGCTTTCTTT
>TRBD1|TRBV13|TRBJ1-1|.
CASSLIDRENTEAFF
TGTGCCAGCAGCTTAATCGACAGGGAGAACACTGAAGCTTTCTTT
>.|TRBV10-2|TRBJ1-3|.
CASDLDNTGGNTIYF
TGCGCCAGCGACCTAGATAATACAGGAGGAAACACCATATATTTT
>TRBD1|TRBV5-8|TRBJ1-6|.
CASSLAGTGYSPLHF
TGTGCCAGCAGCTTGGCCGGGACAGGGTATTCACCCCTCCACTTT
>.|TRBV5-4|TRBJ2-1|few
CASSSTRTLNEQFF
TGTGCCAGCAGCTCTACTAGAACTCTCAATGAGCAGTTCTTC
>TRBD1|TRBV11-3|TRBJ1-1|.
CASSLEGAEAFF
TGTGCCAGCAGCCTCGAGGGGGCGGAAGCTTTCTTT
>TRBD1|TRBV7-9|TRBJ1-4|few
CASSLQGAGEKLFF
TGTGCCAGCAGCCTACAGGGGGCGGGTGAAAAACTGTTTTTT
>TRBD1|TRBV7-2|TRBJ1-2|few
CASSLTGADNYGYTF
TGTGCCAGCAGTCTAACAGGGGCGGATAACTATGGCTACACCTTC
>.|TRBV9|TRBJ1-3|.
CASSEEGRRNTIYF
TGTGCCTCATCTGAAGAGGGCAGGAGAAACACCATATATTTT
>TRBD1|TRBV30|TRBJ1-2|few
CAWDPGQVVGGYTF
TGTGCCTGGGACCCGGGACAGGTCGTGGGAGGCTACACCTTC
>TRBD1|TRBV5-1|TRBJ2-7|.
CASNKGGQAYEQYF
TGCGCCAGCAACAAAGGGGGACAGGCCTACGAGCAGTACTTC
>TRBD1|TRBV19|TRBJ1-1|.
CASSYPGTANTEAFF
TGTGCCAGTAGTTACCCCGGGACAGCGAACACTGAAGCTTTCTTT
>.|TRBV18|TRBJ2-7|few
CASSTGIGGTGEQYF
TGTGCCAGCTCAACGGGAATCGGGGGAACGGGGGAGCAGTACTTC
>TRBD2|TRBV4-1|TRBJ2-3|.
CASSQENLAGGLDTQYF
TGCGCCAGCAGCCAAGAGAATCTAGCGGGGGGGCTAGATACGCAGTATTTT
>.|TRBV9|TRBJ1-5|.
CASSEQGRLDQPQHF
TGTGCCAGCAGTGAACAGGGAAGGTTGGATCAGCCCCAGCATTTT
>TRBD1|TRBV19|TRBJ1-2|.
CASSSTGTNYGYTF
TGTGCCAGTAGTTCGACAGGGACTAACTATGGCTACACCTTC
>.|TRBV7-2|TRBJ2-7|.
CASSLAVGTYEQYF
TGTGCCAGCAGCTTAGCCGTGGGCACCTACGAGCAGTACTTC
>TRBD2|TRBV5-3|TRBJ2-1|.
CARSFGVAGGNEQFF
TGTGCCAGAAGCTTCGGGGTAGCGGGAGGGAATGAGCAGTTCTTC
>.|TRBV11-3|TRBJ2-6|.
CASSLEGHSVSGANVLTF
TGTGCCAGCAGCTTAGAGGGACATTCAGTCTCTGGGGCCAACGTCCTGACTTTC
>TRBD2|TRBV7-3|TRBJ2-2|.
CASSKRTSGSGPGELFF
TGTGCCAGCAGCAAAAGGACTAGCGGGAGTGGCCCCGGGGAGCTGTTTTTT
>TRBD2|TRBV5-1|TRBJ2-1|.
CASSLVAGDLNEQFF
TGCGCCAGCAGCTTGGTAGCGGGAGATCTGAATGAGCAGTTCTTC
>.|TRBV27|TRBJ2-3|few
CASSLSPSSVRFHTDTQYF
TGTGCCAGCAGCCTTTCACCCTCGAGCGTCCGATTTCACACAGATACGCAGTATTTT
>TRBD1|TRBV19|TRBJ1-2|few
CASSSDPILQGINYGYTF
TGTGCCAGTAGTTCTGATCCGATACTACAGGGGATTAACTATGGCTACACCTTC
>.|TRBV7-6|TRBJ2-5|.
CASSFTSQETQYF
TGTGCCAGCAGCTTTACTAGCCAAGAGACCCAGTACTTC
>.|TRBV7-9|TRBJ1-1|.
CASSLRTANTEAFF
TGTGCCAGCAGCTTAAGGACAGCGAACACTGAAGCTTTCTTT
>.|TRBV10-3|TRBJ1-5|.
CAIMAGQGEPQHF
TGTGCCATCATGGCAGGCCAAGGCGAGCCCCAGCATTTT
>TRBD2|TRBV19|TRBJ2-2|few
CASRGGSAGELFF
TGTGCCAGTCGGGGGGGTTCGGCCGGGGAGCTGTTTTTT
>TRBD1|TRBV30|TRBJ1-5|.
CAWSKGAGWGNQPQHF
TGTGCCTGGAGTAAGGGGGCGGGGTGGGGCAATCAGCCCCAGCATTTT